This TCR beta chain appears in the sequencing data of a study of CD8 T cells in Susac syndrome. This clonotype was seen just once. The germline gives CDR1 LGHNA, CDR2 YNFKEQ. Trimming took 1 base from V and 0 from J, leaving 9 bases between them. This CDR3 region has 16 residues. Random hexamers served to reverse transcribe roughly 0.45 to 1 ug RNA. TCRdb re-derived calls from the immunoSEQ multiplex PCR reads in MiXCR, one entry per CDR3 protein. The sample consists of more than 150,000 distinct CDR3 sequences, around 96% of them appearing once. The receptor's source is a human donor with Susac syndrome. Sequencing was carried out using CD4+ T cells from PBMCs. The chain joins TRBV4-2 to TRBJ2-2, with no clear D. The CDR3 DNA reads TGTGCCAGCAGCCAAGCACAATTCGCGAACACCGGGGAGCTGTTTTTT. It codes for CASSQAQFANTGELFF.